Only a few counts were recorded for the clone carrying this T cell receptor beta chain. As yet, its antigen is unknown. The data stem from a study of T cell repertoires in cytomegalovirus infection. For the study at large: CMV epitopes in the study were HLA-C-restricted (recently identified) and HLA-B-restricted (well studied). CMV infection and matching HLA type were both indicated by public TCR beta signatures.

TCRdb re-called the reads with MiXCR, one entry per CDR3 protein. The sample has 800,000 to 950,000 distinct CDR3 sequences, about 31% seen once; the top ten hold around an eighth. Study-level points and caveats: In two of eight donors, the top clonotype was HLA-C-restricted CMV-specific. Cumulative public TCR beta family frequency identified carriers of CMV plus the relevant HLA.

Trimming took 5 bases from V and 2 from J, leaving 10 bases between them. The CDR3 runs 15 residues. Germline CDR1 is MNHEY and CDR2 is SVGEGT. The receptor's source is a human donor in good health (CMV status not recorded). Some clones in this sample may be carry-over from other donors' samples. The rearrangement uses TRBV6-2 or TRBV6-3 and TRBJ2-6; no clear D. The sample here was cultured CD8+ T cells from PBMCs, taken from culture after CMV antigen stimulation. The CDR3, as DNA: TGTGCCAGCAGTGCCTCGGGTGCTGGGGCCAACGTCCTGACTTTC. This encodes CASSASGAGANVLTF.